Presented here are 17 T cell receptor beta chains from one specimen sequenced in a study of cytotoxic CD8 clonotypes in ibrutinib-treated CLL. Repertoires were generated with immunoSEQ multiplex PCR, while TCRdb's copy carries only in-frame clones and drops some. The table records more than 200,000 clones, more than 70% of them present only once. The sample consisted of PBMCs, taken after 12 months of ibrutinib treatment. All receptors come from a human donor with chronic lymphocytic leukemia.

The gene calls are TRBV27 and TRBJ1-4; no clear D gene. Deletions cut 6 bases from V and 9 bases from J, with 14 bases between. Germline V CDR1 and CDR2: MNHEY, SMNVEV (reference sequence). The CDR3 extends over 13 amino acids. The CDR3 DNA sequence: TGTGCCAGCAGGGATGGCCCCCTGAAAAAACTGTTTTTT. It codes for CASRDGPLKKLFF.

Only one count was recorded for this clone. The chain carries TRBV7-8 and TRBJ2-7; perhaps TRBD2 as D (5 bases). From germline, CDR1 is SGHVS and CDR2 FQNEAQ. The CDR3 has 14 residues. V was clipped by 1 base and J by 6 bases, with 13 bases between them. For the CDR3, the DNA is TGTGCCAGCAGCTTAGAATTTGGTCGGGGCGAGCAGTACTTC. Translated: CASSLEFGRGEQYF.

The V call is TRBV28, the J call TRBJ1-1; no firm D call. V lost 4 bases to trimming and J lost 4 bases, with 13 bases between them. The CDR3 sequence is 14 residues long. Per germline, CDR1 MDHEN and CDR2 SYDVKM. CDR3 residues: CASSSTHVSTEAFF. The CDR3 nucleotides are TGTGCCAGCAGTTCGACCCATGTGAGCACTGAAGCTTTCTTT.

The chain links TRBV19 to TRBJ2-1; 11 nucleotides agree with TRBD1. The germline gives CDR1 LNHDA, CDR2 SQIVND (reference sequence). This CDR3 spans 15 amino acids. V was pared by 3 bases and J by 10 bases, with 8 bases of the junction left unmatched. The CDR3 DNA is TGTGCCAGTAGTATCAGGCGGGACAGGGGGGGCGAGCAGTTCTTC. Its protein is CASSIRRDRGGEQFF.

V gene TRBV27 combines with J gene TRBJ2-5; D unresolved. Trimming took off 0 bases at V and 1 base at J, with 3 bases between the two ends. This CDR3 has 13 amino acids. CDR1 and CDR2 from the germline V gene are MNHEY and SMNVEV (reference sequence). The CDR3 is CASSLSFQETQYF. The CDR3 DNA reads as TGTGCCAGCAGTTTATCCTTCCAAGAGACCCAGTACTTC.

This clone has only one observation. This chain links TRBV5-6 with TRBJ2-1; TRBD2 aligns across 14 bases. This CDR3 region has 15 residues. From germline, CDR1 is SGHDT and CDR2 YYEEEE. V trimming: 1 base; J trimming: 15 bases; junction bases outside the gene matches: 9. CDR3 bases: TGTGCCAGCAGCTTGTTTGGGACTAGCGGGAGCAAGGTGTTCTTC. The encoded protein is CASSLFGTSGSKVFF.

The V gene is TRBV6-4, the J gene TRBJ2-2; D might be TRBD2 (6 bases). The V and J ends lost 5 bases and 3 bases respectively, with 16 bases between them. This CDR3 spans 16 amino acids. Germline V gene sequence: CDR1 MRHNA, CDR2 SNTAGT. CDR3 sequence reads: CASSQQWTKDTGELFF. CDR3 nucleotides: TGTGCCAGCAGTCAACAGTGGACTAAAGACACCGGGGAGCTGTTTTTT.

This CDR3 is CASSPSDLYGYTF. The CDR3 DNA reads TGTGCCAGCTCACCTTCGGACTTATATGGCTACACCTTC. The rearrangement joins TRBV18 to TRBJ1-2; D unclear. The germline V and J ends were trimmed by 3 bases and 5 bases, with 10 bases remaining between them. This CDR3 region has 13 residues. Germline-derived CDR1 and CDR2 are KGHSH and LQKENI. Using reference TRBV18 and TRBJ1-2 for the parts outside the CDR3, the full variable domain is NAGVMQNPRHLVRRRGQEARLRCSPMKGHSHVYWYRQLPEEGLKFMVYLQKENIIDESGMPKERFSAEFPKEGPSILRIQQVVRGDSAAYFCASSPSDLYGYTFGSGTRLTVV.

CDR3 region: CASSSSTGVGSPLHF. DNA of the CDR3: TGTGCCAGCAGCTCCTCGACAGGGGTTGGTTCACCCCTCCACTTT. The chain uses TRBV7-9 and TRBJ1-6, with TRBD1 matching over 8 bases. The germline V gene encodes CDR1 SEHNR and CDR2 FQNEAQ (reference sequence). The CDR3 contains 15 residues. With V trimmed by 4 bases and J by 9 bases, 8 bases remained unmatched.

The sample holds one count of this clone. The chain has TRBV5-6 and TRBJ1-1; D is possibly TRBD1 (5 bases). The germline V gene has CDR1 SGHDT and CDR2 YYEEEE. Trimming removed 7 bases at V and 0 bases at J, with 13 bases between. The CDR3 spans 14 residues. As DNA, the CDR3 is TGTGCCAGCGACCGGAGGGGTATGAACACTGAAGCTTTCTTT. This sequence encodes CASDRRGMNTEAFF. Full variable domain (missing parts from reference TRBV5-6 and TRBJ1-1): DAGVTQSPTHLIKTRGQQVTLRCSPKSGHDTVSWYQQALGQGPQFIFQYYEEEERQRGNFPDRFSGHQFPNYSSELNVNALLLGDSALYLCASDRRGMNTEAFFGQGTRLTVV.

This clone was recorded a few times. The chain couples TRBV19 to TRBJ1-5; D call uncertain. There are 12 residues in the CDR3. The V end lost 4 bases, the J end lost 6 bases, and 7 bases lay between the germline ends. Germline loops: CDR1 LNHDA, CDR2 SQIVND (reference sequence). CDR3 sequence: CASSTPPQPQHF. CDR3 sequence (DNA): TGTGCCAGTAGTACACCGCCTCAGCCCCAGCATTTT.

The rearrangement joins TRBV2 to TRBJ1-1; no firm D call. V lost 7 bases and J 1 base, leaving 13 bases between the germline ends. CDR1 is SNHLY, CDR2 FYNNEI, per germline. The CDR3 contains 14 residues. The CDR3 region has the DNA TGTGCCAGCACGTATCTTACTGGGAACACTGAAGCTTTCTTT. Amino acids: CASTYLTGNTEAFF.

The J gene is TRBJ2-1, the V gene TRBV6-1; TRBD2 is a possible D gene (7 bases). V was pared by 2 bases and J by 8 bases, with 16 bases between. CDR1 MNHNS and CDR2 SASEGT come from the germline V gene. This CDR3 region has 15 residues. This CDR3 is CASSEMGGPAHEQFF. The CDR3 nucleotides are TGTGCCAGCAGTGAAATGGGGGGGCCCGCCCATGAGCAGTTCTTC.

The chain carries TRBV27 and TRBJ2-2, with 7 bases identical to TRBD1. Trimming removed 2 bases from V and 5 bases from J; junction bases left unmatched: 8. Germline CDR1 reads MNHEY; CDR2 reads SMNVEV (reference sequence). The CDR3 is made up of 16 amino acids. The CDR3 is CASSLIGRGRTGELFF. DNA for the CDR3: TGTGCCAGCAGTTTAATCGGCAGGGGGAGAACCGGGGAGCTGTTTTTT.

This sequence joins TRBV18 and TRBJ2-1; 9 positions agree with TRBD2. Unmatched junction bases numbered 10, after V lost 3 bases and J lost 7 bases. The CDR3 is 16 amino acids. Germline assignment: CDR1 KGHSH and CDR2 LQKENI. CDR3 sequence: CASSPMGGGARNEQFF. CDR3 bases: TGTGCCAGCTCACCGATGGGCGGGGGGGCGAGAAATGAGCAGTTCTTC. Full variable domain (remainder filled in from reference TRBV18 and TRBJ2-1): NAGVMQNPRHLVRRRGQEARLRCSPMKGHSHVYWYRQLPEEGLKFMVYLQKENIIDESGMPKERFSAEFPKEGPSILRIQQVVRGDSAAYFCASSPMGGGARNEQFFGPGTRLTVL.

The genes are TRBV6-4 and TRBJ2-7; unclear D gene. Looked up from germline, CDR1 is MRHNA and CDR2 is SNTAGT. V was clipped by 3 bases and J by 2 bases, with 8 bases between them. The CDR3 sequence is 13 residues long. The CDR3 DNA follows: TGTGCCAGCAGTGATTGGGTAGCCTACGAGCAGTACTTC. Its translation is CASSDWVAYEQYF.

The rearrangement joins TRBV4-1 to TRBJ1-1; 7 nucleotides align to TRBD1. The junction had 4 bases not matched to a gene; V was cut back by 7 bases and J by 2 bases. Germline-derived CDR1 and CDR2 are MGHRA and YSYEKL. CDR3 length: 13 amino acids. This CDR3 reads CASTRTGNTEAFF. The CDR3 DNA is TGCGCCAGCACCCGGACAGGCAACACTGAAGCTTTCTTT.